This T cell receptor (beta chain) was retrieved from a study of naive and memory T cell subsets. General study points: Over 90% of naive TCR sequences appeared only once after error correction, unlike memory subsets. Possibly reflecting memory cells re-expressing CD45RA, a few larger clonotypes occurred in naive repertoires, especially CD8.

Germline V lookup: CDR1 SGHVS, CDR2 FQNEAQ. V was shortened by 3 bases and J by 0 bases, with 10 bases between the two germline ends. This CDR3 contains 15 residues. As regards this clonotype: Its specificity is unknown.

Both TRBC1 and TRBC2 were covered by a beta constant-region primer of two equimolar oligonucleotides. The ligated cDNA underwent four PCR rounds using SP2 and nested alpha and beta constant-region primers. TCRdb reanalysed the UMI-ligation and nested PCR reads using MiXCR and keeps one entry per CDR3 protein. The sample consists of roughly 150,000 distinct CDR3 sequences, approximately 18% of them appearing once. J is TRBJ2-3 and V is TRBV7-8; D is unresolved. The sample comprised naive CD8+ T cells from blood. This receptor was identified in a human donor in good health. The DNA of the CDR3 is TGTGCCAGCAGCTTTGGTGCAGCTAGCACAGATACGCAGTATTTT. Translation: CASSFGAASTDTQYF.